This TCR beta chain is drawn from a study of cytomegalovirus exposure and HLA in healthy donors. Use of 60 Vbeta and 13 Jbeta primers characterized the PCR. Libraries were prepared by immunoSEQ multiplex PCR; TCRdb keeps only in-frame clonotypes and omits some of them. The table lists 60,000 to 95,000 clones, around 84% of them singletons. The CDR3 runs to 15 residues. Per the germline V gene, CDR1 is LNHDA and CDR2 is SQIVND (reference sequence). The V gene lost 3 bases and the J gene lost 4 bases, with 15 bases spanning the gap. Input material: PBMCs. This chain uses TRBV19 with TRBJ1-2, with a possible D match to TRBD1 (5 bases). This TCR came from a woman between 40 and 50 years old in good health and CMV-seropositive. The CDR3 protein is CASSISPQEIYGYTF. CDR3 coding DNA: TGTGCCAGTAGTATTTCACCACAGGAGATCTATGGCTACACCTTC.